Below are 18 T cell receptor beta chains sequenced from a single sample in a study of shared clonotypes between healthy human individuals. The data were produced by immunoSEQ multiplex PCR, yet TCRdb's version contains in-frame clones alone and is incomplete. The sample carries 450,000 to 650,000 clones, roughly 79% recorded once. Material for sequencing was PBMCs. The receptors come from a woman aged 40 to 55 in good health. Some clones in this sample may be carry-over from other donors' samples.

The chain combines TRBV4-1 with TRBJ2-3; D ambiguous. In germline, CDR1 is MGHRA, CDR2 YSYEKL. V was shortened by 1 base and J by 6 bases, with 17 bases between the two germline ends. The CDR3 spans 16 residues. CDR3 residues: CASSQVGPPFTDTQYF. Here the CDR3 DNA reads TGCGCCAGCAGCCAAGTGGGCCCCCCCTTTACGGATACGCAGTATTTT.

The V call is TRBV4-1, the J call TRBJ2-1; 8 bases are a match to TRBD2. The junction had 17 bases not matched to a gene; V was cut back by 1 base and J by 0 bases. The CDR3 consists of 21 residues. Germline V gene lookup returns CDR1 MGHRA and CDR2 YSYEKL. CDR3 DNA sequence: TGCGCCAGCAGCCAAGTGGCGGCGGGTCATCGGGGGGGTAGCTCCTACAATGAGCAGTTCTTC. Its translation is CASSQVAAGHRGGSSYNEQFF.

The chain employs TRBV5-1 and TRBJ1-5; D unclear. Germline V gene lookup returns CDR1 SGHRS and CDR2 YFSETQ. Deletions cut 4 bases from V and 0 bases from J, with 11 bases between. The CDR3 is made up of 15 amino acids. CDR3 nucleotide sequence: TGCGCCAGCAGCCAAGACCCGAATAGCAATCAGCCCCAGCATTTT. It codes for CASSQDPNSNQPQHF.

The chain carries TRBV29-1 and TRBJ2-7, with 8 bases that match TRBD1. Germline V gene lookup returns CDR1 SQVTM and CDR2 ANQGSEA. This CDR3 is 14 amino acids long. J was trimmed by 4 bases and V by 4 bases; bases with no gene match: 9. CDR3 nucleotide sequence: TGCAGCGTTGGGACAGGGTACCGGGGATACGAGCAGTACTTC. Its translation is CSVGTGYRGYEQYF.

This clone was seen more than once but under ten times. The chain employs TRBV9 and TRBJ2-2; 7 nucleotides align to TRBD1. V gave up 3 bases and J gave up 5 bases; unmatched junction bases: 13. The CDR3 covers 17 residues. Per germline, CDR1 SGDLS and CDR2 YYNGEE. CDR3 nucleotide sequence: TGTGCCAGCAGCGAATATGACAGGGTTAGTGGAACCGGGGAGCTGTTTTTT. Amino acids: CASSEYDRVSGTGELFF.

The chain couples TRBV30 to TRBJ2-7; 13 positions agree with TRBD2. This CDR3 region has 14 residues. Germline assignment: CDR1 GTSNPN and CDR2 SVGIG (reference sequence). Trimming took 4 bases from V and 7 from J; bases not matched to a gene: 7. The CDR3 region has the DNA TGTGCCTGGAATGGACTAGCGGGAGTGGGGGAGCAGTACTTC. Translating gives CAWNGLAGVGEQYF.

This clone was counted a single time. V is TRBV28 and J is TRBJ1-5, with a possible D match to TRBD1 (6 bases). The CDR3 contains 18 residues. Trimming pared 4 bases from V and 0 bases from J, leaving 19 bases between. Germline CDR1 MDHEN, CDR2 SYDVKM. The CDR3 is CASSYRWGAAYSNQPQHF. The DNA of the CDR3 is TGTGCCAGCAGTTACCGATGGGGGGCAGCCTATAGCAATCAGCCCCAGCATTTT.

This chain connects TRBV19 to TRBJ1-4, with a tentative D call TRBD1 (5 bases). The CDR3 has 13 amino acids. Germline V gene sequence: CDR1 LNHDA, CDR2 SQIVND (reference sequence). The germline V and J ends were trimmed by 7 bases and 8 bases, with 14 bases remaining between them. The CDR3 sequence is CASTESRGEKLFF. CDR3 coding DNA: TGTGCCAGTACCGAATCTAGGGGAGAAAAACTGTTTTTT.

This chain connects TRBV19 to TRBJ1-5, with unresolved D. V shed 7 bases and J shed 0 bases, with 16 bases lying between them. Germline V gene lookup returns CDR1 LNHDA and CDR2 SQIVND (reference sequence). This CDR3 is 16 amino acids long. The CDR3 is CASTITSFHSNQPQHF. CDR3 nucleotides: TGTGCCAGTACCATTACCAGTTTTCATAGCAATCAGCCCCAGCATTTT.

To note about this clone: A far more abundant clone sits one base away, making this likely a read error. This CDR3 is also generated by other DNA sequences in the sample. This rearrangement joins TRBV4-2 to TRBJ2-7; tentative D call: TRBD1 (5 bases). This CDR3 has 15 amino acids. CDR1 and CDR2 (germline): LGHNA, YNFKEQ. V lost 3 bases, J lost 2 bases, and 14 bases lay in between. In DNA, the CDR3 is TGTGCCAGCAGCCACAACGTCGAGACAGCCTACGAGCAGTACTTC. This sequence encodes CASSHNVETAYEQYF.

This sequence joins TRBV7-2 and TRBJ2-2; D unresolved. V lost 8 bases and J lost 0, with 7 bases in between. This CDR3 spans 13 amino acids. Germline CDR1 is SGHTA and CDR2 is FQGNSA. CDR3 DNA sequence: TGTGCCAGCGGCTGGACGAACACCGGGGAGCTGTTTTTT. It is translated as CASGWTNTGELFF.

Here the CDR3 reads CASNSLRQGDNTF. For the CDR3, the DNA is TGTGCCAGCAATTCTCTCCGACAGGGTGACAACACCTTC. The rearrangement uses TRBV2 and TRBJ1-2; TRBD1 agrees at 7 bases. The CDR3 contains 13 residues. Trimming at V came to 7 bases and at J to 12 bases, leaving 14 bases not matched to a gene. Germline assignment: CDR1 SNHLY and CDR2 FYNNEI.

The CDR3 loop reads CASSEGQGDEQYF. For the CDR3, the DNA is TGTGCCAGCAGCGAGGGACAGGGGGACGAGCAGTACTTC. The rearrangement uses TRBV5-5 and TRBJ2-7, with TRBD1 identical over 11 bases. Germline CDR1 reads SGHKS; CDR2 reads YYEKEE (reference sequence). V lost 4 bases, J lost 5 bases, and 2 bases stayed unmatched. This CDR3 spans 13 amino acids.

The V call is TRBV7-8, the J call TRBJ2-7; TRBD2 matches at 8 bases. Germline values: CDR1 SGHVS, CDR2 FQNEAQ. The trim removed 5 bases at V and 2 bases at J, leaving 11 bases unmatched. The CDR3 length is 16 residues. In nucleotides, the CDR3 is TGTGCCAGCAGCCTCGGCGCTGCGCGGGAGGCCTACGAGCAGTACTTC. Protein product: CASSLGAAREAYEQYF.

The rearrangement links TRBV5-6 to TRBJ1-1; D gene ambiguous. CDR1 is SGHDT and CDR2 is YYEEEE in the germline V gene. V gave up 0 bases and J gave up 6 bases, with 12 bases separating them. The CDR3 is made up of 14 amino acids. The chain's CDR3 is CASSLVQEGAEAFF. CDR3 nucleotide sequence: TGTGCCAGCAGCTTGGTCCAGGAGGGCGCTGAAGCTTTCTTT. The full variable domain, with the rest looked up from reference TRBV5-6 and TRBJ1-1, is DAGVTQSPTHLIKTRGQQVTLRCSPKSGHDTVSWYQQALGQGPQFIFQYYEEEERQRGNFPDRFSGHQFPNYSSELNVNALLLGDSALYLCASSLVQEGAEAFFGQGTRLTVV.

V gene TRBV6-1 combines with J gene TRBJ2-5; tentatively, D is TRBD1 or TRBD2 (6 bases each). V shed 2 bases and J shed 8 bases, with 15 bases lying between them. The CDR3 contains 14 residues. From germline, CDR1 is MNHNS and CDR2 SASEGT. The CDR3 coding sequence is TGTGCCAGCAGTGAAAGGGGGGCCCGGGATACCCAGTACTTC. This sequence encodes CASSERGARDTQYF.

This sequence joins TRBV7-9 and TRBJ2-3, with TRBD2 matching 13 bases. The CDR3 is 15 residues long. Germline assignment: CDR1 SEHNR and CDR2 FQNEAQ (reference sequence). With V trimmed by 0 bases and J by 8 bases, 2 bases remained unmatched. DNA of the CDR3: TGTGCCAGCAGCTTAGCGGGACTAGCGGGGCGTACGCAGTATTTT. Its protein product is CASSLAGLAGRTQYF.

This sequence joins TRBV7-6 and TRBJ2-1; tentatively, D is TRBD2 (6 bases). CDR1 is SGHVS, CDR2 FNYEAQ, per germline. The CDR3 is made up of 15 amino acids. V was shortened by 4 bases and J by 0 bases, with 10 bases between the two germline ends. The chain's CDR3 is CASSSTTSSYNEQFF. The CDR3 region has the DNA TGTGCCAGCAGCTCAACGACTAGCTCCTACAATGAGCAGTTCTTC.